The TCR beta chain described here comes from a study of T-cell memory formation after mild COVID-19. For the study at large: Across donors, TCR clusters were largely donor specific.

The CDR3 is made up of 14 amino acids. V lost 4 bases and J 1 base, leaving 10 bases between the germline ends. From germline, CDR1 is LNHNV and CDR2 YYDKDF (reference sequence). As for this clonotype: Its specificity is unknown.

It was 5'RACE with constant-segment primers that produced the TCR alpha and TCR beta cDNA libraries, which carried sample barcodes and UMIs. TCRdb redid the calling of the 5' RACE reads with MiXCR, one entry per CDR3 protein. This table has about 470,000 distinct CDR3 sequences, approximately 23% appearing once. Study-wide results and caveats: Contracting clones localized mainly to CM and EM when CD4+ and mainly to EMRA when CD8+.

The V call is TRBV15, the J call TRBJ2-5; no firm D call. Material: PBMCs or a T cell subset sorted from them (not recorded which). The sequence was obtained from an adult woman who had mild COVID-19 (a few samples of this study predate the infection). Cell type and time point are not known. The CDR3 DNA reads as TGTGCCACCAGCAAACCCCAGTTCCAAGAGACCCAGTACTTC. The encoded protein is CATSKPQFQETQYF.